This T cell receptor (beta chain) was observed in a study of CD8+ T cells in alopecia areata. Overall study: Once tofacitinib had been taken for 6 to 18 months, 6 months off drug followed.

CDR3 size: 13 residues. Trimming pared 1 base from V and 6 bases from J, leaving 11 bases between. Germline V gives CDR1 SGHKS, CDR2 YYEKEE (reference sequence). Described treatment: oral pan-JAK inhibitor, 5-10 mg twice daily. Alopecia areata patients gave lesional scalp punch biopsies and peripheral blood samples. Extraction of RNA preceded its reverse transcription into cDNA, which served as the sequencing template. The assay was immunoSEQ multiplex PCR, and TCRdb's table has in-frame clones only and misses some. The sample contains some 88,000 clones, roughly 40% of which appear only once. In its sample, this clone was seen many times.

The receptor was derived from a human donor with alopecia areata. Sequenced here: CD8+ T cells sorted from blood, sampled at week 24, from a patient treated with tofacitinib. The V call is TRBV5-5, the J call TRBJ2-7, with D possibly being TRBD2 (5 bases). CDR3 loop: CASSLRGQREQYF. The CDR3 DNA sequence: TGTGCCAGCAGCTTGAGAGGGCAGCGCGAGCAGTACTTC.